A selection of T cell receptor beta chains follows, all from one sample in a study of shared clonotypes between healthy human individuals. Some clones are missing from TCRdb's copy, which holds only in-frame ones; the method was immunoSEQ multiplex PCR. Here the sample spans some 800,000 clones, 80% to 95% being singletons. What was sequenced was naive CD8+ T cells sorted from blood. These receptors came from a man aged 25-45 years in good health. The CDR3 runs from the conserved cysteine through the conserved F or W. A D gene is named only where the DNA matches it firmly. A clone size is listed for some rows: how often the clone was seen (once, few, many), or a class if it is expanded.

D gene: TRBD2; V gene: TRBV11-2; J gene: TRBJ2-1; clone size: NA; CDR3 protein: CASSLGGLAASGSYNEQFF; CDR3 DNA: TGTGCCAGCAGCTTGGGGGGACTAGCGGCAAGCGGCTCCTACAATGAGCAGTTCTTC
D gene: NA; V gene: TRBV25-1; J gene: TRBJ2-7; clone size: NA; CDR3 protein: CASSESALISYEQYF; CDR3 DNA: TGTGCCAGCAGTGAATCCGCCTTGATCTCCTACGAGCAGTACTTC
D gene: TRBD2; V gene: TRBV10-1; J gene: TRBJ2-7; clone size: NA; CDR3 protein: CASTRRGRGGEQYF; CDR3 DNA: TGCGCCAGCACGCGACGAGGGAGGGGCGGCGAGCAGTACTTC
D gene: NA; V gene: TRBV10-1; J gene: TRBJ2-1; clone size: NA; CDR3 protein: CASSARGDEQFF; CDR3 DNA: TGCGCCAGCAGTGCGAGGGGCGATGAGCAGTTCTTC
D gene: TRBD2; V gene: TRBV27; J gene: TRBJ2-5; clone size: NA; CDR3 protein: CASSPNGLAGVETQYF; CDR3 DNA: TGTGCCAGCAGTCCAAATGGACTAGCGGGAGTTGAGACCCAGTACTTC
D gene: TRBD1; V gene: TRBV6-1; J gene: TRBJ1-2; clone size: NA; CDR3 protein: CASSGPGQANYGYTF; CDR3 DNA: TGTGCCAGCAGCGGTCCGGGACAGGCAAACTATGGCTACACCTTC
D gene: NA; V gene: TRBV23-1; J gene: TRBJ2-1; clone size: NA; CDR3 protein: CASRLGRCWNEQFF; CDR3 DNA: TGCGCCAGCAGACTAGGCAGGTGTTGGAATGAGCAGTTCTTC
D gene: NA; V gene: TRBV27; J gene: TRBJ2-7; clone size: NA; CDR3 protein: CASSLGRERYEQYF; CDR3 DNA: TGTGCCAGCAGTTTGGGTCGGGAGAGGTACGAGCAGTACTTC
D gene: NA; V gene: TRBV6-5; J gene: TRBJ1-4; clone size: NA; CDR3 protein: CASSYDSKKLFF; CDR3 DNA: TGTGCCAGCAGTTACGACTCGAAAAAACTGTTTTTT
D gene: NA; V gene: TRBV28; J gene: TRBJ2-5; clone size: NA; CDR3 protein: CASSLIAKETQYF; CDR3 DNA: TGTGCCAGCAGTTTAATCGCCAAAGAGACCCAGTACTTC
D gene: TRBD2; V gene: TRBV11-1; J gene: TRBJ2-1; clone size: NA; CDR3 protein: CASSLDELAGGSYNEQFF; CDR3 DNA: TGTGCCAGCAGCTTAGATGAACTAGCGGGAGGGAGTTACAATGAGCAGTTCTTC
D gene: NA; V gene: TRBV11-3; J gene: TRBJ2-1; clone size: NA; CDR3 protein: CASRHHGENEQFF; CDR3 DNA: TGTGCCAGCAGACACCATGGGGAGAATGAGCAGTTCTTC
D gene: NA; V gene: TRBV6-1; J gene: TRBJ1-2; clone size: NA; CDR3 protein: CASISLQGRGGYTF; CDR3 DNA: TGTGCCAGCATCTCGCTGCAGGGGCGAGGAGGCTACACCTTC
D gene: NA; V gene: TRBV29-1; J gene: TRBJ1-1; clone size: NA; CDR3 protein: CSVAWGTEAFF; CDR3 DNA: TGCAGCGTTGCGTGGGGGACTGAAGCTTTCTTT
D gene: TRBD2; V gene: TRBV5-6; J gene: TRBJ2-2; clone size: NA; CDR3 protein: CASSFGLAGVSGTGELFF; CDR3 DNA: TGTGCCAGCAGCTTCGGACTAGCGGGAGTGTCGGGCACCGGGGAGCTGTTTTTT
D gene: NA; V gene: TRBV5-6; J gene: TRBJ2-7; clone size: NA; CDR3 protein: CVSSLGSGYEQYF; CDR3 DNA: TGTGTCAGCAGCTTGGGTTCTGGCTACGAGCAGTACTTC
D gene: TRBD2; V gene: TRBV28; J gene: TRBJ2-1; clone size: NA; CDR3 protein: CASSPGTTHAYNEQFF; CDR3 DNA: TGTGCCAGCAGTCCCGGGACTACCCATGCCTACAATGAGCAGTTCTTC
D gene: NA; V gene: TRBV7-9; J gene: TRBJ2-2; clone size: NA; CDR3 protein: CASSPIGGELFF; CDR3 DNA: TGTGCCAGCAGCCCCATCGGAGGGGAGCTGTTTTTT
D gene: TRBD2; V gene: TRBV4-1; J gene: TRBJ2-3; clone size: NA; CDR3 protein: CASSQDRLAGGPGADTQYF; CDR3 DNA: TGCGCCAGCAGCCAAGATAGACTAGCGGGAGGGCCGGGGGCAGATACGCAGTATTTT
D gene: NA; V gene: TRBV19; J gene: TRBJ2-1; clone size: NA; CDR3 protein: CASSIGQGSYNEQFF; CDR3 DNA: TGTGCCAGTAGTATAGGGCAGGGTTCCTACAATGAGCAGTTCTTC
D gene: NA; V gene: TRBV28; J gene: TRBJ2-6; clone size: NA; CDR3 protein: CASSPYSSGANVLTF; CDR3 DNA: TGTGCCAGCAGTCCTTACAGCTCTGGGGCCAACGTCCTGACTTTC
D gene: TRBD1; V gene: TRBV7-6; J gene: TRBJ1-5; clone size: NA; CDR3 protein: CASSRDRGSNQPQHF; CDR3 DNA: TGTGCCAGCAGCCGAGACAGGGGAAGCAATCAGCCCCAGCATTTT
D gene: NA; V gene: TRBV7-2; J gene: TRBJ1-1; clone size: NA; CDR3 protein: CASSLDGTKGTEAFF; CDR3 DNA: TGTGCCAGCAGCTTAGACGGGACAAAAGGCACTGAAGCTTTCTTT
D gene: NA; V gene: TRBV12-5; J gene: TRBJ2-1; clone size: NA; CDR3 protein: CASGPGNEQFF; CDR3 DNA: TGTGCTAGTGGGCCCGGCAATGAGCAGTTCTTC
D gene: NA; V gene: TRBV7-9; J gene: TRBJ1-2; clone size: NA; CDR3 protein: CASSLPGSDGYTF; CDR3 DNA: TGTGCCAGCAGCTTACCCGGGAGTGACGGCTACACCTTC
D gene: TRBD1; V gene: TRBV4-3; J gene: TRBJ1-2; clone size: once; CDR3 protein: CASSQDGDRDGYTF; CDR3 DNA: TGCGCCAGCAGCCAGGATGGCGACAGGGATGGCTACACCTTC
D gene: NA; V gene: TRBV19; J gene: TRBJ1-2; clone size: NA; CDR3 protein: CASRWGVGGEDGYTF; CDR3 DNA: TGTGCCAGTAGATGGGGAGTTGGGGGCGAGGACGGCTACACCTTC
D gene: TRBD1; V gene: TRBV28; J gene: TRBJ2-7; clone size: NA; CDR3 protein: CASNYRDRGTNSYEQYF; CDR3 DNA: TGTGCCAGCAACTACCGGGACAGGGGGACAAATTCCTACGAGCAGTACTTC
D gene: TRBD1; V gene: TRBV5-1; J gene: TRBJ1-2; clone size: once; CDR3 protein: CASSLAYRGQGQEGYTF; CDR3 DNA: TGCGCCAGCAGCTTGGCCTACCGGGGACAGGGCCAAGAGGGCTACACCTTC
D gene: NA; V gene: TRBV7-9; J gene: TRBJ2-5; clone size: NA; CDR3 protein: CASSFEGAQETQYF; CDR3 DNA: TGTGCCAGCAGCTTCGAAGGGGCACAAGAGACCCAGTACTTC
D gene: NA; V gene: TRBV7-8; J gene: TRBJ2-1; clone size: once; CDR3 protein: CASSRTGGTYNEQFF; CDR3 DNA: TGTGCCAGCAGCAGGACCGGGGGCACCTACAATGAGCAGTTCTTC
D gene: NA; V gene: TRBV2; J gene: TRBJ2-7; clone size: NA; CDR3 protein: CASSEGINRFSYEQYF; CDR3 DNA: TGTGCCAGCAGTGAAGGGATAAACAGGTTTTCCTACGAGCAGTACTTC
D gene: TRBD2; V gene: TRBV13; J gene: TRBJ2-7; clone size: NA; CDR3 protein: CASSSSAGGDYEQYF; CDR3 DNA: TGTGCCAGCAGCTCCTCAGCGGGAGGGGACTACGAGCAGTACTTC
D gene: NA; V gene: TRBV7-6; J gene: TRBJ2-7; clone size: NA; CDR3 protein: CASSLDMISYEQYF; CDR3 DNA: TGTGCCAGCAGCTTAGATATGATCTCCTACGAGCAGTACTTC
D gene: TRBD1; V gene: TRBV9; J gene: TRBJ1-2; clone size: once; CDR3 protein: CASSVQGGGYTF; CDR3 DNA: TGTGCCAGCAGCGTCCAGGGGGGTGGCTACACCTTC
D gene: TRBD2; V gene: TRBV30; J gene: TRBJ2-3; clone size: NA; CDR3 protein: CAWREGLAGADTQYF; CDR3 DNA: TGTGCCTGGAGAGAGGGACTAGCGGGAGCAGATACGCAGTATTTT
D gene: TRBD1; V gene: TRBV27; J gene: TRBJ1-4; clone size: NA; CDR3 protein: CASSPGVRDRVETNEKLFF; CDR3 DNA: TGTGCCAGCAGTCCAGGTGTGCGGGACAGGGTCGAAACTAATGAAAAACTGTTTTTT
D gene: NA; V gene: TRBV7-9; J gene: TRBJ2-7; clone size: NA; CDR3 protein: CASSRTLEQYF; CDR3 DNA: TGTGCCAGCAGCAGGACTCTTGAGCAGTACTTC
D gene: NA; V gene: TRBV5-8; J gene: TRBJ1-1; clone size: NA; CDR3 protein: CASSHTGQLLNTEAFF; CDR3 DNA: TGTGCCAGCAGCCATACCGGGCAGCTGCTGAACACTGAAGCTTTCTTT